The clone carrying this TCR beta chain appeared a single time. Its specificity is not known. As for time point: healthy volunteer bleed at 6 weeks. The template was total RNA from unfractionated whole blood. TCRdb fed the RACE reads into MiXCR, producing one record per CDR3 protein. The sample consists of under 90,000 distinct CDR3 sequences, over 7% of them appearing once. The sample is drawn from a study of human T cells and chemical hapten exposure. Germline V gene data show CDR1 as SGHNT and CDR2 as YYREEE (reference sequence). V was clipped by 0 bases and J by 2 bases, with 11 bases between them. The CDR3 spans 16 residues. Study conclusions and caveats: High-frequency TCRs, those above 1 in 1000, stayed the same after DPC sensitization.

The sequenced sample consisted of whole blood. This TCR came from a male donor in good health. Some clones in this sample may be carry-over from other donors' samples. This rearrangement joins TRBV5-4 to TRBJ2-2, with a weak D call TRBD1 (6 bases). CDR3 in DNA: TGTGCCAGCAGCTTGGATTCAGGGGAAAACACCGGGGAGCTGTTTTTT. It is translated as CASSLDSGENTGELFF.